The clone carrying this TCR beta chain was counted a few times. Its antigen is as yet unknown. This specimen comes from a study of vaccination effects on CD4 cells after COVID-19. Study-wide background: A median of 72 days separated the second dose and sampling. Study-level points and caveats: Vaccine- and infection-induced clones showed marked clonal contraction late following vaccination.

Before sequencing took place, the ViraFEST assay used viral peptide pools to expand antigen-specific CD4+ T cells. Upon completion of under eleven days in culture, CD4+ T cells were isolated. BNT162b2 vaccine or mRNA-1273 vaccine was given to participants in two doses. Vaccinees lacked prior SARS-CoV-2 infection and tested negative for nucleocapsid antibodies. Fresh IL-2-containing medium replaced half the medium on days 3 and 7. Trimming removed 1 base at V and 0 bases at J, with 7 bases between. CDR1 SGHRS and CDR2 YFSETQ come from the germline V gene. This CDR3 is 15 amino acids long. Generated by immunoSEQ multiplex PCR, the TCRdb table keeps only in-frame clones and is missing some. The sample holds about 30,000 clones, 74% seen once.

V is TRBV5-1 and J is TRBJ2-2; D unresolved. This TCR came from a human donor who received a COVID-19 vaccine. The specimen was CD4+ T cells from PBMCs cultured with HCoV-OC43 spike peptides, collected after COVID-19 vaccination. Stated subset: HCoV-OC43 spike overlapping peptide pool stimulation. The CDR3 reads CASSLTAANTGELFF. Written as DNA, the CDR3 is TGCGCCAGCAGCTTGACAGCTGCGAACACCGGGGAGCTGTTTTTT.